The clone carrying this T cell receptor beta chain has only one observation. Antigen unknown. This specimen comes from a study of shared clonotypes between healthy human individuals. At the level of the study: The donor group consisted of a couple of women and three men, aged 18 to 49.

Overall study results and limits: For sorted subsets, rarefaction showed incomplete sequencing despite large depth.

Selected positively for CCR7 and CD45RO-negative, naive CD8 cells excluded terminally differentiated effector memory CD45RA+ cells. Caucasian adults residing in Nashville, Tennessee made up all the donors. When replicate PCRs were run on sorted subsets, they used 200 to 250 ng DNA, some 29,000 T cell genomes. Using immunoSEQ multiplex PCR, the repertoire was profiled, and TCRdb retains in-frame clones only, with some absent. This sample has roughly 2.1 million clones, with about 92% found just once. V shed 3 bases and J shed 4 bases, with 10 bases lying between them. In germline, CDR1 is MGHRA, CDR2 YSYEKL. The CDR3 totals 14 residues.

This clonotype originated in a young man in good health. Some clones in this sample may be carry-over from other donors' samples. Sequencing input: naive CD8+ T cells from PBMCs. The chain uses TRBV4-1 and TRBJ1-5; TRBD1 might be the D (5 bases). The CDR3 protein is CASSQRGRNQPQHF. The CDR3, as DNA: TGCGCCAGCAGCCAGCGGGGCCGGAATCAGCCCCAGCATTTT.